Below, one T cell receptor (beta chain) is given with its context. The record originates from a study of control samples from healthy donors and cancer patients. Repertoires were generated with immunoSEQ multiplex PCR, while TCRdb's copy carries only in-frame clones and drops some. The repertoire holds more than 65,000 clones, with 75% to 85% as singletons. This TCR came from a man aged 55 to 70 in good health. What was sequenced was blood.

CDR3 sequence (DNA): TGCGCCAGCAGCGATACGACAGGCCCTCACGAGCAGTACTTC. This encodes CASSDTTGPHEQYF. The chain joins TRBV4-1 to TRBJ2-7; TRBD1 is a possible D gene (6 bases). The germline V and J ends were trimmed by 5 bases and 5 bases, with 16 bases remaining between them. Germline CDR1 is MGHRA and CDR2 is YSYEKL. This CDR3 comprises 14 residues.